This T cell receptor (beta chain) was captured by sequencing in a study of shared clonotypes between healthy human individuals. Produced via immunoSEQ multiplex PCR; TCRdb's table is partial and in-frame only. The sample lists millions of clones, approximately 94% occurring once. It was CD45RO-negative cells, positively selected for CCR7, that made up naive CD8 cells, with terminally differentiated effector memory CD45RA+ cells excluded. V lost 1 base and J lost 1, with 17 bases in between. Germline V gives CDR1 SEHNR, CDR2 FQNEAQ (reference sequence). This CDR3 contains 18 residues. Specimen: naive CD8+ T cells sorted from blood. The J gene is TRBJ2-4, the V gene TRBV7-9, with D possibly being TRBD2 (6 bases). The sequence derives from a man between 18 and 35 years old in good health. The CDR3: CASSLVTSPTKAKNIQYF. DNA of the CDR3: TGTGCCAGCAGCTTAGTCACTAGCCCTACGAAGGCCAAAAACATTCAGTACTTC.